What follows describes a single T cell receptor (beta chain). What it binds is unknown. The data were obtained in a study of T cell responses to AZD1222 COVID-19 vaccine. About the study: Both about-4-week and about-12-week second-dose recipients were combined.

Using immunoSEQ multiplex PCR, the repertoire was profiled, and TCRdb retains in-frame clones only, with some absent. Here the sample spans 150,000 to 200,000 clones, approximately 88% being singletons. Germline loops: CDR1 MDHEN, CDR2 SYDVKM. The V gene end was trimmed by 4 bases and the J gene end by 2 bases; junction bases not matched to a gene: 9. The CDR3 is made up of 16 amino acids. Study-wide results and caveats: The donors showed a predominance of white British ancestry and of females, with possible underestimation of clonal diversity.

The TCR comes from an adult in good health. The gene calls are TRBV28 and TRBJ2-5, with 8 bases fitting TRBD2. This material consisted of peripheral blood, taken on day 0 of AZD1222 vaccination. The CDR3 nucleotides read TGTGCCAGCAGTTCCCCAGTAGCGGGAATTCAAGAGACCCAGTACTTC. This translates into CASSSPVAGIQETQYF.